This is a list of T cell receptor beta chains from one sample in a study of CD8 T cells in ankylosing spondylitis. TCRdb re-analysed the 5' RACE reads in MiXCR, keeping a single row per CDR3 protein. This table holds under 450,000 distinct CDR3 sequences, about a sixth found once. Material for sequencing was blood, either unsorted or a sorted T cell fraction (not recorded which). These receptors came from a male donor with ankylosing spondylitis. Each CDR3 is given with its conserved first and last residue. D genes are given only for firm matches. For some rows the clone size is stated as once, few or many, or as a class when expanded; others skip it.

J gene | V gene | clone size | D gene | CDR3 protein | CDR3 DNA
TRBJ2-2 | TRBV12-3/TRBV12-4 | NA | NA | CASTSGGRNTGELYF | TGTGCCAGCACTTCGGGGGGCCGGAACACCGGGGAGCTGTATTTT
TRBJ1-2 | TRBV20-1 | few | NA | CSARGQQGSNYGYTF | TGCAGTGCTCGAGGACAGCAGGGAAGTAACTATGGCTACACCTTC
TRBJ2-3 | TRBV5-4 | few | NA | CASSRDFSTDTQYF | TGTGCCAGCAGCCGGGACTTCTCCACAGATACGCAGTATTTT
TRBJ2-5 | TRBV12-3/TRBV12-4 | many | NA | CASSFPRGGQETQYF | TGTGCCAGCAGTTTTCCGAGGGGGGGGCAAGAGACCCAGTACTTC
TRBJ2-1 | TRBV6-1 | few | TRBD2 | CASSAAGGRNEQFF | TGTGCCAGCAGTGCTGCGGGGGGGCGAAATGAGCAGTTCTTC
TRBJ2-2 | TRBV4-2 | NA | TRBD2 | CASTVLAGGSNTGELFF | TGTGCCAGTACGGTACTAGCGGGGGGATCGAACACCGGGGAGCTGTTTTTT
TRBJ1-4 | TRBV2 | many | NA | CATPSGPEQEKLFF | TGTGCCACTCCTTCAGGCCCGGAGCAGGAAAAACTGTTTTTT
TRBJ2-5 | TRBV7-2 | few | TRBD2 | CASSSTIAGWGTQYF | TGTGCCAGCAGCTCGACGATAGCGGGGTGGGGGACCCAGTACTTC
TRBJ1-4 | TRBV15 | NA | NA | CATSRARHPREKLFF | TGTGCCACCAGCAGAGCGCGACATCCAAGGGAAAAACTGTTTTTT
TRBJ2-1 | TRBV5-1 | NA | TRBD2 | CASTRGGEGRRYNEQFF | TGCGCCAGCACCCGGGGGGGGGAGGGCCGTCGATACAATGAGCAGTTCTTC
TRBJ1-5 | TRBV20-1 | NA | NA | CSAITAGVGNQPQHF | TGCAGTGCTATAACAGCCGGGGTAGGGAATCAGCCCCAGCATTTT
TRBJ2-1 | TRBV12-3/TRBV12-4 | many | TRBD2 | CASSLLASEQFF | TGTGCCAGCAGCTTACTAGCGAGTGAGCAGTTCTTC
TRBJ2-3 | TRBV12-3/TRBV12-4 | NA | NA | CASSTNRISDTQYF | TGTGCCAGCAGCACTAATAGGATCTCAGATACGCAGTATTTT
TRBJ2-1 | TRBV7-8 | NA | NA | CASSLASQGYEQFF | TGTGCCAGCAGCTTAGCGTCCCAGGGCTATGAGCAGTTCTTC
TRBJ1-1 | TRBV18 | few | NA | CASSPIAADTEAFF | TGTGCCAGCTCACCAATCGCGGCAGACACTGAAGCTTTCTTT
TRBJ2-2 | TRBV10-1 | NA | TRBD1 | CASSVRQGDTGELFF | TGCGCCAGCAGTGTGAGACAGGGGGACACCGGGGAGCTGTTTTTT
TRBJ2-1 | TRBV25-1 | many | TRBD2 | CASTDVGLAGANEQFF | TGTGCCAGCACTGATGTGGGACTAGCGGGAGCCAATGAGCAGTTCTTC
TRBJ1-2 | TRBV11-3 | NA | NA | CASSLKNYGYTF | TGTGCCAGCAGCTTAAAGAACTATGGCTACACCTTC
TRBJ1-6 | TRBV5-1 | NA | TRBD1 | CASSFGQGDSPLHF | TGCGCCAGCAGTTTCGGACAGGGTGATTCACCCCTCCACTTT
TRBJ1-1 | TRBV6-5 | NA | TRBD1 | CASKNRGQAFF | TGTGCCAGCAAGAACAGGGGGCAAGCTTTCTTT
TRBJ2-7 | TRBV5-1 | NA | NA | CASQTGTASYEQYF | TGCGCCAGCCAAACAGGGACTGCCTCCTACGAGCAGTACTTC
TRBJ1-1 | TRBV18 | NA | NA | CASSPSATLEAFF | TGTGCCAGCTCACCGTCGGCGACCTTGGAAGCTTTCTTT
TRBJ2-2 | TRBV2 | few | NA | CASLGVANTGELFF | TGTGCCAGCCTTGGGGTCGCGAACACCGGGGAGCTGTTTTTT
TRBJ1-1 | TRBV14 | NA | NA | CASSQDRGMGLNTEAFF | TGTGCCAGCAGCCAAGATCGAGGGATGGGGCTGAACACTGAAGCTTTCTTT
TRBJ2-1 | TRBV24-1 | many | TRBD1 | CATSDGGTGGNEQFF | TGTGCCACCAGTGATGGGGGGACAGGGGGCAATGAGCAGTTCTTC
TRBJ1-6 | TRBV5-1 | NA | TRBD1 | CASSFSSDRGSPLHF | TGCGCCAGCAGCTTCTCGAGTGACAGGGGTTCACCCCTCCACTTT
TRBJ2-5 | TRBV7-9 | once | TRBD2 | CASSLEASGQETQYF | TGTGCCAGCAGCCTTGAGGCTAGCGGTCAAGAGACCCAGTACTTC
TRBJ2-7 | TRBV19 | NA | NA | CASSIRPRDEQYF | TGTGCCAGTAGTATTCGCCCAAGGGACGAGCAGTACTTC
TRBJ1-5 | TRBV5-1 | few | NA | CASSPQGGSVQPQHF | TGCGCCAGCAGCCCACAGGGAGGGTCTGTTCAGCCCCAGCATTTT
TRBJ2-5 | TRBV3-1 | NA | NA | CASSGGKETQYF | TGTGCCAGCAGTGGGGGGAAAGAGACCCAGTACTTC
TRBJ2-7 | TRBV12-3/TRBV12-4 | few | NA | CASSANREPYEQYF | TGTGCCAGCAGTGCGAACAGGGAACCCTACGAGCAGTACTTC
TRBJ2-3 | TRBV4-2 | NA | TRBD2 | CASSQVSGRGRKDTQYF | TGTGCCAGCAGCCAAGTAAGCGGGAGGGGGCGGAAGGATACGCAGTATTTT
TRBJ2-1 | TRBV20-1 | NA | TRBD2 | CSASLAGESNEQFF | TGCAGTGCTAGTCTCGCGGGGGAGAGCAATGAGCAGTTCTTC
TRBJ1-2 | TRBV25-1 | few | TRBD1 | CASSERLQGNYGYTF | TGTGCCAGCAGTGAACGCTTACAGGGGAACTATGGCTACACCTTC
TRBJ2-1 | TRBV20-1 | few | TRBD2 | CSALAGAGNEQFF | TGCAGTGCCCTAGCGGGGGCTGGAAATGAGCAGTTCTTC
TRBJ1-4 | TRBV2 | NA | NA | CASSAGSLGEKLFF | TGTGCCAGCAGTGCCGGGAGTTTAGGGGAAAAACTGTTTTTT
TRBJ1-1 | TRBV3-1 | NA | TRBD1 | CASSQTGAQNTEAFF | TGTGCCAGCAGCCAAACAGGGGCTCAGAACACTGAAGCTTTCTTT
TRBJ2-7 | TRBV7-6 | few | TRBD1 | CASSLDRGREQYF | TGTGCCAGCAGCTTGGACAGGGGGCGTGAGCAGTACTTC
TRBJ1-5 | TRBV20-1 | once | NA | CSARVGRNSNQPQHF | TGCAGTGCTAGAGTTGGACGGAACAGCAATCAGCCCCAGCATTTT
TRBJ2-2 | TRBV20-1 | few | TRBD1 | CSGTPGGNTGELFF | TGCAGTGGGACTCCAGGGGGGAACACCGGGGAGCTGTTTTTT
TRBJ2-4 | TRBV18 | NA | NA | CASSPDSKNIQYF | TGTGCCAGCTCACCAGACAGTAAAAACATTCAGTACTTC
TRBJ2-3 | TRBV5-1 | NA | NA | CASSLTVLRTDTQYF | TGCGCCAGCAGCTTAACGGTCCTACGCACAGATACGCAGTATTTT
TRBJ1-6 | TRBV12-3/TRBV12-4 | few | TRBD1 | CASRDRGLSNSPLHF | TGTGCCAGCAGGGACAGGGGGCTGAGTAATTCACCCCTCCACTTT
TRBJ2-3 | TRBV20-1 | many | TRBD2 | CSARASGGDTQYF | TGCAGTGCCAGAGCTAGCGGGGGAGATACGCAGTATTTT
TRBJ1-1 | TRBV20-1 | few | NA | CSALKSENTEAFF | TGCAGTGCCCTCAAAAGCGAGAACACTGAAGCTTTCTTT
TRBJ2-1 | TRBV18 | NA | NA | CASSRNRDGLTYNEQFF | TGTGCCAGCTCACGGAACAGGGATGGCCTTACCTACAATGAGCAGTTCTTC
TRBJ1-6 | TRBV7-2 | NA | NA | CASSLVLGSDSPLHF | TGTGCCAGCAGCTTAGTTCTGGGATCGGATTCACCCCTCCACTTT
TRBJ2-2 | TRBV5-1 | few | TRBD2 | CASSFSSPGGGDGELFF | TGCGCCAGCAGCTTTAGCTCTCCGGGAGGAGGTGACGGGGAGCTGTTTTTT
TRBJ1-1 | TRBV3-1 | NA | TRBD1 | CASSQDSRTGREAFF | TGTGCCAGCAGCCAAGATTCCCGGACAGGGCGAGAAGCTTTCTTT
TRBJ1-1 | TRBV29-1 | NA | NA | CSVVSRGGTEAFF | TGCAGCGTTGTATCAAGAGGAGGGACTGAAGCTTTCTTT
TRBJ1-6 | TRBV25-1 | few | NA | CASSDTRAANSPLHF | TGTGCCAGCAGTGATACCCGGGCAGCTAATTCACCCCTCCACTTT
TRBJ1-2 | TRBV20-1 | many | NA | CSFGSAPRYGYTF | TGCAGTTTCGGATCGGCCCCGAGGTATGGCTACACCTTC
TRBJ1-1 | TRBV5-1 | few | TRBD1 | CASSLGGQHTEAFF | TGCGCCAGCAGCTTGGGGGGACAGCACACTGAAGCTTTCTTT
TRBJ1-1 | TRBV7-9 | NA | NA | CASSLRAGDTEAFF | TGTGCCAGCAGCTTAAGGGCCGGGGACACTGAAGCTTTCTTT
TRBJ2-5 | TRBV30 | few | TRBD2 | CAWSAREYGTQYF | TGTGCCTGGAGTGCGCGGGAGTACGGGACCCAGTACTTC
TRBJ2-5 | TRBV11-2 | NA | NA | CASSLEGGKNQETQYF | TGTGCCAGCAGCTTAGAAGGGGGGAAAAACCAAGAGACCCAGTACTTC
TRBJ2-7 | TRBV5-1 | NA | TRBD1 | CASSFAGTGGYEQYF | TGCGCCAGCAGCTTTGCCGGGACAGGGGGCTACGAGCAGTACTTC
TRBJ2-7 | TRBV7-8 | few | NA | CASSLEAGPYEQYF | TGTGCCAGCAGCTTAGAGGCAGGGCCCTACGAGCAGTACTTC
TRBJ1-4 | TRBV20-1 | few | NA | CSARAPEEKLFF | TGCAGTGCTAGAGCCCCCGAAGAAAAACTGTTTTTT